A selection of T cell receptor beta chains follows, all from one sample in a study of beta chain features in type 1 diabetes. The assay was immunoSEQ multiplex PCR, and TCRdb's table has in-frame clones only and misses some. The sample includes 150,000 or so clones, 9.5% to 10% of them seen just once. Sequenced: central memory CD4+ T cells from blood. The receptor set was obtained from a woman aged 40 to 50 in good health. CDR3s include the opening cysteine and the closing phenylalanine or tryptophan. The order of the fields is V gene, J gene, D gene, clone size, CDR3 protein, CDR3 DNA. The D gene is left open where the match is weak. Clone size, where shown, is once, few, many, or a class for clones that have expanded.

TRBV5-4	TRBJ2-5	TRBD2	.	CASSAGLAGPQETQYF	TGTGCCAGCAGCGCGGGACTAGCGGGGCCCCAAGAGACCCAGTACTTC
TRBV5-1	TRBJ2-7	.	few	CASSPQGSYEQYF	TGCGCCAGCAGCCCCCAGGGTTCTTACGAGCAGTACTTC
TRBV6-6	TRBJ2-5	.	.	CASTRGHEETQYF	TGTGCCAGCACTCGGGGACACGAAGAGACCCAGTACTTC
TRBV5-1	TRBJ2-7	TRBD1	.	CASSSQTGGEQYF	TGCGCCAGCAGCTCCCAGACAGGGGGTGAGCAGTACTTC
TRBV19	TRBJ1-5	.	.	CASSTIWGGNQPQHF	TGTGCCAGTAGTACCATTTGGGGCGGCAATCAGCCCCAGCATTTT
TRBV9	TRBJ2-2	.	.	CASTPRVDSAGELFF	TGTGCCAGCACCCCGAGGGTAGATTCCGCCGGGGAGCTGTTTTTT
TRBV7-9	TRBJ1-5	TRBD1	few	CASSSGQGFMGPNQPQHF	TGTGCCAGCAGCAGCGGACAGGGTTTTATGGGCCCGAATCAGCCCCAGCATTTT
TRBV7-8	TRBJ1-5	.	few	CASSLAPPQGGQPQHF	TGTGCCAGCAGCTTAGCCCCTCCACAGGGCGGTCAGCCCCAGCATTTT
TRBV12-5	TRBJ2-7	TRBD2	.	CATSGGYEQYF	TGTGCTACCTCGGGGGGGTACGAGCAGTACTTC
TRBV19	TRBJ1-2	TRBD1	few	CASSGAGQGRWNYGYTF	TGTGCCAGTAGTGGCGCGGGACAGGGTCGCTGGAACTATGGCTACACCTTC
TRBV19	TRBJ2-3	.	.	CASSINTGKDTQYF	TGTGCCAGTAGTATAAACACAGGGAAAGATACGCAGTATTTT
TRBV5-4	TRBJ1-2	.	few	CASSGYYGGYTF	TGTGCCAGCAGTGGGTACTATGGGGGCTACACCTTC
TRBV4-1	TRBJ2-7	.	.	CASSQGLGAQDEQYF	TGCGCCAGCAGCCAAGGCTTAGGGGCGCAGGACGAGCAGTACTTC
TRBV11-2	TRBJ2-5	TRBD1	few	CASSLAGGETQYF	TGTGCCAGCAGCTTAGCAGGGGGAGAGACCCAGTACTTC
TRBV19	TRBJ2-7	TRBD2	.	CASSMGGLPGDSYEQYF	TGTGCCAGTAGTATGGGGGGACTACCGGGGGACTCCTACGAGCAGTACTTC
TRBV18	TRBJ2-5	TRBD1	few	CASSPPQGAGETQYF	TGTGCCAGCTCACCCCCGCAGGGGGCTGGAGAGACCCAGTACTTC
TRBV5-6	TRBJ1-6	.	.	CASSFVQGDGGPLHF	TGTGCCAGCAGCTTTGTTCAAGGCGATGGAGGGCCCCTCCACTTT
TRBV9	TRBJ2-3	.	few	CASSVAGHSTDTQYF	TGTGCCAGCAGCGTAGCTGGGCATAGCACAGATACGCAGTATTTT
TRBV7-2	TRBJ1-3	TRBD1	few	CASSFVRDRRVDTIYF	TGTGCCAGCAGCTTCGTGAGGGACAGGAGGGTAGACACCATATATTTT
TRBV15	TRBJ2-7	TRBD1	.	CATSRGGQGLSEQYF	TGTGCCACCAGCAGAGGTGGACAGGGCTTAAGCGAGCAGTACTTC
TRBV2	TRBJ2-7	.	few	CASSDGQRYEQYF	TGTGCCAGCAGTGATGGTCAGCGCTACGAGCAGTACTTC
TRBV2	TRBJ1-1	.	.	CATRREQDTEAFF	TGTGCCACCCGGAGGGAACAGGACACTGAAGCTTTCTTT
TRBV25-1	TRBJ1-6	.	many	CASSEGYRDSPLHF	TGTGCCAGCAGTGAAGGGTATCGGGATTCACCCCTCCACTTT
TRBV5-1	TRBJ1-6	TRBD1	.	CASSLFQGDSPLHF	TGCGCCAGCAGCTTGTTTCAGGGGGATTCACCCCTCCACTTT
TRBV28	TRBJ2-7	.	.	CASSLATYEQYF	TGTGCCAGCAGTTTGGCCACCTACGAGCAGTACTTC
TRBV5-4	TRBJ2-3	.	.	CASSLGGRGTDTQYF	TGTGCCAGCAGCTTGGGTGGCAGGGGTACAGATACGCAGTATTTT
TRBV7-2	TRBJ1-2	.	.	CASSLAGQNYGYTF	TGTGCCAGCAGCTTAGCCGGACAGAACTATGGCTACACCTTC
TRBV6-5	TRBJ2-3	TRBD2	.	CASSFGGGAYYTQYF	TGTGCCAGCAGTTTCGGCGGGGGGGCATACTATACGCAGTATTTT
TRBV6-1	TRBJ1-2	TRBD1	few	CASRRDSVYGYTF	TGTGCCAGCAGGCGGGACAGCGTATATGGCTACACCTTC
TRBV19	TRBJ2-7	TRBD1	few	CATRGTGGTEQYF	TGTGCCACCAGAGGGACAGGGGGTACCGAGCAGTACTTC
TRBV19	TRBJ2-3	TRBD2	few	CASSIQWRGGEDTQYF	TGTGCCAGTAGTATACAGTGGCGGGGGGGCGAGGATACGCAGTATTTT
TRBV5-4	TRBJ2-5	TRBD2	.	CASSTAQLAGGRETQYF	TGTGCCAGCAGCACGGCCCAGCTAGCGGGGGGGCGGGAGACCCAGTACTTC
TRBV7-8	TRBJ1-2	.	.	CASSSQSTGDGYTF	TGTGCCAGCAGCTCACAATCAACCGGGGATGGCTACACCTTC
TRBV7-9	TRBJ2-7	TRBD1	few	CASSYPGQGASEQYF	TGTGCCAGCAGTTACCCGGGACAGGGGGCGTCCGAGCAGTACTTC
TRBV6-6	TRBJ2-5	TRBD1	.	CASSSPTGGETQYF	TGTGCCAGCAGTTCCCCCACAGGGGGAGAGACCCAGTACTTC
TRBV5-1	TRBJ1-1	.	few	CASSLDGGTMNTEAFF	TGCGCCAGCAGCTTGGACGGGGGGACGATGAACACTGAAGCTTTCTTT
TRBV7-9	TRBJ2-1	.	.	CASSTTTRRQFF	TGTGCCAGCAGCACCACGACCCGGAGGCAGTTCTTC
TRBV2	TRBJ2-5	TRBD2	few	CASSDLWTSGGETQYF	TGTGCCAGCAGTGACTTATGGACTAGCGGGGGGGAGACCCAGTACTTC
TRBV5-1	TRBJ2-3	TRBD2	.	CASSLSSGGADTQYF	TGCGCCAGCAGCTTGTCTAGCGGGGGGGCGGATACGCAGTATTTT
TRBV14	TRBJ2-7	TRBD1	.	CASRGTGGGEQYF	TGTGCCAGCAGGGGGACAGGGGGAGGCGAGCAGTACTTC
TRBV7-2	TRBJ2-2	.	few	CASSLESRRTGELFF	TGTGCCAGCAGCTTAGAGTCAAGGAGAACCGGGGAGCTGTTTTTT
TRBV6-6	TRBJ1-2	TRBD1	few	CATPRQGAPGYTF	TGTGCCACTCCAAGACAGGGGGCTCCCGGCTACACCTTC
TRBV5-5	TRBJ1-1	TRBD1	few	CASSPIHRDRVLNTEAFF	TGTGCCAGCAGCCCTATCCACCGGGACAGGGTTTTGAACACTGAAGCTTTCTTT
TRBV19	TRBJ2-1	.	many	CASSIDQGNEQFF	TGTGCCAGTAGTATAGATCAGGGGAATGAGCAGTTCTTC
TRBV11-2	TRBJ2-2	TRBD2	.	CASKLAGLNTGELFF	TGTGCCAGCAAACTAGCGGGGTTGAACACCGGGGAGCTGTTTTTT
TRBV7-2	TRBJ1-1	.	few	CASSLAVGEAFF	TGTGCCAGCAGCTTAGCGGTGGGCGAAGCTTTCTTT
TRBV19	TRBJ2-7	TRBD1	.	CAFLDRGPRYEQYF	TGTGCCTTTCTGGACAGGGGGCCTCGATACGAGCAGTACTTC
TRBV5-4	TRBJ2-3	TRBD2	.	CASSGGLAGGRDTQYF	TGTGCCAGCAGCGGGGGACTAGCGGGGGGGAGAGATACGCAGTATTTT
TRBV5-6	TRBJ2-4	TRBD1	few	CASSLYNGQGAAKNIQYF	TGTGCCAGCAGCCTTTACAACGGACAGGGGGCCGCCAAAAACATTCAGTACTTC
TRBV18	TRBJ2-1	TRBD1	few	CASSPATGGGSLSNEQFF	TGTGCCAGCTCACCGGCTACAGGGGGCGGCTCTTTGTCCAATGAGCAGTTCTTC
TRBV5-1	TRBJ2-6	.	few	CASSFMTGSGANVLTF	TGCGCCAGCAGCTTTATGACGGGCTCTGGGGCCAACGTCCTGACTTTC
TRBV7-2	TRBJ1-4	.	.	CASSLDSATNEKLFF	TGTGCCAGCAGCCTCGACAGTGCAACTAATGAAAAACTGTTTTTT
TRBV29-1	TRBJ1-1	TRBD1	.	CSARTGGLGEAFF	TGCAGCGCCAGGACAGGGGGCCTGGGTGAAGCTTTCTTT
TRBV5-6	TRBJ1-2	TRBD1	many	CASSWDRAPYGYTF	TGTGCCAGCAGCTGGGACAGAGCCCCCTATGGCTACACCTTC
TRBV11-2	TRBJ2-1	.	.	CASSLDWQYNEQFF	TGTGCCAGCAGCTTAGATTGGCAGTACAATGAGCAGTTCTTC
TRBV11-2	TRBJ1-2	.	many	CASSLDRNYGYTF	TGTGCCAGCAGCCTTGACAGAAACTATGGCTACACCTTC
TRBV19	TRBJ2-3	TRBD1	.	CASSMKSWTGSPDTQYF	TGTGCCAGTAGTATGAAGTCGTGGACAGGGTCGCCAGATACGCAGTATTTT